What follows are 23 T cell receptor beta chains derived from one specimen sequenced in a study of CD8+CD57+ T cells in acquired aplastic anemia. The patients chosen for sequencing had shown expansion of CD8+CD57+ cells (detected by flow cytometry). Genomic DNA, the template, was used for profiling of the TCR beta VDJ and CDR3. Each CDR3 protein is one row after TCRdb ran MiXCR on the reads. The data hold 120,000 or so distinct CDR3 sequences, with under 60% observed a single time. The sequencing input was sorted CD4+, CD8+, or CD8+CD57+ T cells (not recorded which) from PBMCs. These TCRs come from a human donor with aplastic anemia.

The chain employs TRBV19 and TRBJ1-1, with a tentative D call TRBD1 (5 bases). Trimming pared 4 bases from V and 3 bases from J, leaving 12 bases between. The CDR3 runs to 14 residues. Germline CDR1 reads LNHDA; CDR2 reads SQIVND (reference sequence). The CDR3 reads CASSTTVLDTEAFF. In nucleotides, the CDR3 is TGTGCCAGTAGTACGACAGTTTTAGACACTGAAGCTTTCTTT.

This clonotype was counted at least ten times. CDR3 sequence reads: CASSLFSGGIYEQYF. The CDR3, as DNA: TGTGCCAGCAGTTTATTTAGCGGGGGTATCTACGAGCAGTACTTC. The V and J genes are TRBV12-3 or TRBV12-4 and TRBJ2-7, with 9 bases that match TRBD2. With 2 bases clipped from V and 3 bases from J, the junction kept 5 bases outside the gene matches. The CDR3 is 15 residues long.

This clonotype was detected ten times or more. The J gene is TRBJ2-7, the V gene TRBV7-8, with TRBD2 identical over 7 bases. This CDR3 region has 14 residues. CDR1 and CDR2 from the germline V gene are SGHVS and FQNEAQ. With 2 bases clipped from V and 3 bases from J, the junction kept 4 bases outside the gene matches. DNA of the CDR3: TGTGCCAGCAGCTTAAGCCTAGCGGACTACGAGCAGTACTTC. Protein sequence: CASSLSLADYEQYF.

The chain is built from TRBV18 and TRBJ2-3; possibly TRBD2 for D (6 bases). The CDR3 consists of 14 residues. Germline assignment: CDR1 KGHSH and CDR2 LQKENI. The V and J ends lost 4 bases and 5 bases respectively, with 13 bases between them. The DNA for the CDR3 is TGTGCCAGCTCACGCCGGGACTCCGTAGATACGCAGTATTTT. As protein: CASSRRDSVDTQYF.

Only a few counts were recorded for this clonotype. The J gene is TRBJ2-2, the V gene TRBV2; 7 bases are a match to TRBD1. The CDR3 runs 14 residues. Losses at the gene ends were 5 bases for V and 4 bases for J; bases not matched to a gene: 4. Germline V gene data show CDR1 as SNHLY and CDR2 as FYNNEI. CDR3 nucleotides: TGTGCCAGCAGTATCGACAGGGCCACCGGGGAGCTGTTTTTT. Residues: CASSIDRATGELFF.

Ten or more counts support this clonotype. The chain recombines TRBV12-5 with TRBJ2-3, with D maybe TRBD2 (5 bases). V gave up 1 base and J gave up 8 bases, with 7 bases separating them. The CDR3 has 12 amino acids. Germline V CDR1 and CDR2: LGHNT, FRNRAP. As DNA, the CDR3 is TGTGCTAGTGGTTTGGAACTAGTTACGCAGTATTTT. Its protein is CASGLELVTQYF.

The rearrangement joins TRBV2 to TRBJ2-2; D call uncertain. Germline CDR1 reads SNHLY; CDR2 reads FYNNEI. The CDR3 sequence is 11 residues long. The V and J ends lost 7 bases and 8 bases respectively, with 8 bases between them. CDR3 amino acids: CASKLGGELFF. CDR3 bases: TGTGCCAGCAAACTTGGAGGGGAGCTGTTTTTT.

In its sample, this clonotype was seen many times. The chain is built from TRBV19 and TRBJ2-7; TRBD2 agrees at 8 bases. The V gene end was trimmed by 5 bases and the J gene end by 4 bases; junction bases not matched to a gene: 10. CDR3 size: 15 residues. Germline CDR1 LNHDA, CDR2 SQIVND (reference sequence). CDR3 sequence (DNA): TGTGCCAGTAGTGAATTAGCGGGGTCTACTTACGAGCAGTACTTC. It specifies CASSELAGSTYEQYF.

The chain recombines TRBV24-1 with TRBJ2-2; D is possibly TRBD1 or TRBD2 (5 bases each). The germline V gene has CDR1 KGHDR and CDR2 SFDVKD. V shed 3 bases and J shed 2 bases, with 9 bases lying between them. This CDR3 is 15 amino acids long. The CDR3 DNA reads TGTGCCACCAGTGATAGTGGGGGAAACACCGGGGAGCTGTTTTTT. As protein: CATSDSGGNTGELFF.

The CDR3 region has the DNA TGTGCCAGTAGTACGATCTCGACAGGACAGCCCCAGCATTTT. Residues: CASSTISTGQPQHF. The gene calls are TRBV19 and TRBJ1-5; D is possibly TRBD1 (6 bases). Trimming stripped 4 bases from V and 7 bases from J, with 14 bases between. Germline CDR1 and CDR2: LNHDA and SQIVND (reference sequence). The CDR3 is 14 amino acids.

The rearrangement joins TRBV29-1 to TRBJ1-2; D gene ambiguous. Germline V gene data show CDR1 as SQVTM and CDR2 as ANQGSEA. This CDR3 is built from 13 residues. V lost 3 bases, J lost 5 bases, and 13 bases lay in between. CDR3 nucleotide sequence: TGCAGCGTTGATTCTTCGGGGAGATATGGCTACACCTTC. It encodes CSVDSSGRYGYTF.

The genes are TRBV4-2 and TRBJ2-7; no definite D call. Trimming pared 0 bases from V and 0 bases from J, leaving 9 bases between. This CDR3 is 15 amino acids long. Germline V gene lookup returns CDR1 LGHNA and CDR2 YNFKEQ. CDR3 in DNA: TGTGCCAGCAGCCAAGATCTTGGAAGCTCCTACGAGCAGTACTTC. Translation: CASSQDLGSSYEQYF.

This rearrangement joins TRBV10-3 to TRBJ1-3; 7 nucleotides match TRBD1. V trimming: 6 bases; J trimming: 0 bases; junction bases outside the gene matches: 5. This CDR3 has 15 residues. Germline lookup yields CDR1 ENHRY and CDR2 SYGVKD. The CDR3 loop is CAISAGTDSGNTIYF. In DNA form, the CDR3 reads TGTGCCATCAGCGCCGGGACAGACTCTGGAAACACCATATATTTT.

In the case of this clonotype: It is likely a read error, because the conserved phenylalanine at the end of the CDR3 is missing. The V call is TRBV7-2, the J call TRBJ2-7, with D possibly TRBD2 on 6 matching bases. Trimming left V 0 bases short and J 3 bases short, with 21 bases between. The CDR3 is 18 amino acids. Germline CDR1 SGHTA, CDR2 FQGNSA. CDR3 region: CASSLAQVRLGMDYEQYL. In nucleotides, the CDR3 is TGTGCCAGCAGCTTAGCGCAAGTCCGACTAGGGATGGACTACGAGCAGTACCTC.

The rearrangement uses TRBV2 and TRBJ2-1; 13 bases are a match to TRBD2. CDR1 is SNHLY and CDR2 is FYNNEI in the germline V gene. This CDR3 contains 17 residues. Trimming removed 6 bases from V and 2 bases from J; junction bases left unmatched: 7. The CDR3 nucleotides are TGTGCCAGCAGGGTGACTAGCGGGGGGCCCACCTACAATGAGCAGTTCTTC. It yields the protein CASRVTSGGPTYNEQFF. Full variable domain (missing parts from reference TRBV2 and TRBJ2-1): EPEVTQTPSHQVTQMGQEVILRCVPISNHLYFYWYRQILGQKVEFLVSFYNNEISEKSEIFDDQFSVERPDGSNFTLKIRSTKLEDSAMYFCASRVTSGGPTYNEQFFGPGTRLTVL.

This chain joins TRBV27 and TRBJ2-7, with a weak D call TRBD2 (6 bases). This CDR3 is 14 amino acids long. The germline V gene has CDR1 MNHEY and CDR2 SMNVEV (reference sequence). The V gene lost 2 bases and the J gene lost 4 bases, with 12 bases spanning the gap. The chain's CDR3 is CASSLGLAWYEQYF. CDR3 bases: TGTGCCAGCAGTTTAGGTCTAGCGTGGTACGAGCAGTACTTC.

This clonotype was recorded many times. The chain links TRBV11-1 to TRBJ1-3; D unresolved. Deletions cut 5 bases from V and 0 bases from J, with 14 bases between. Germline assignment: CDR1 SGHAT and CDR2 FQDESV (reference sequence). The CDR3 runs to 16 residues. The CDR3: CASSRPPVISGNTIYF. The CDR3 DNA reads as TGTGCCAGCAGCCGACCTCCAGTGATCTCTGGAAACACCATATATTTT.

This clonotype was recorded only once. V is TRBV12-3 or TRBV12-4 and J is TRBJ1-2; TRBD1 agrees at 9 bases. The CDR3 totals 12 residues. The ends lost 7 bases at V and 8 bases at J; junction bases unmatched: 5. The CDR3 protein is CASTWTGVGYTF. Written as DNA, the CDR3 is TGTGCCAGCACCTGGACAGGGGTAGGCTACACCTTC.

This clonotype came up once. This chain links TRBV2 with TRBJ1-2; 7 nucleotides line up with TRBD1. With 11 bases clipped from V and 7 bases from J, the junction kept 13 bases outside the gene matches. Per germline, CDR1 SNHLY and CDR2 FYNNEI. This CDR3 comprises 13 residues. CDR3 nucleotides: TGTGCCGGTGGACAGGATGGAATTGGTGGCTACACCTTC. It encodes CAGGQDGIGGYTF. Complete variable domain (other parts from reference TRBV2 and TRBJ1-2): EPEVTQTPSHQVTQMGQEVILRCVPISNHLYFYWYRQILGQKVEFLVSFYNNEISEKSEIFDDQFSVERPDGSNFTLKIRSTKLEDSAMYFCAGGQDGIGGYTFGSGTRLTVV.

The chain is built from TRBV2 and TRBJ1-6; no firm D call. Trimming shortened V by 7 bases and J by 16 bases, and 14 bases separated the two germline ends. This CDR3 region has 11 residues. Germline CDR1 SNHLY, CDR2 FYNNEI. CDR3 residues: CASKLGPYLHF. For the CDR3, the DNA is TGTGCCAGCAAGCTCGGACCTTATCTCCACTTT.

This chain uses TRBV7-8 with TRBJ2-6; D is uncertain. The V gene lost 5 bases and the J gene lost 1 base, with 15 bases spanning the gap. Germline-derived CDR1 and CDR2 are SGHVS and FQNEAQ. This CDR3 has 17 residues. In DNA form, the CDR3 reads TGTGCCAGCAGCATCCGTCGGTTGAGGTCTGGGGCCAACGTCCTGACTTTC. Its translation: CASSIRRLRSGANVLTF.

Many counts were recorded for this clonotype. This chain uses TRBV5-1 with TRBJ2-1; 13 nucleotides match TRBD2. The germline V gene encodes CDR1 SGHRS and CDR2 YFSETQ. With V trimmed by 3 bases and J by 7 bases, 1 base remained unmatched. The CDR3 totals 14 residues. The CDR3: CASSWTSGGNEQFF. DNA of the CDR3: TGCGCCAGCAGCTGGACTAGCGGGGGTAATGAGCAGTTCTTC. Using reference TRBV5-1 and TRBJ2-1 for the parts outside the CDR3, the full variable domain is KAGVTQTPRYLIKTRGQQVTLSCSPISGHRSVSWYQQTPGQGLQFLFEYFSETQRNKGNFPGRFSGRQFSNSRSEMNVSTLELGDSALYLCASSWTSGGNEQFFGPGTRLTVL.

A single count supports this clonotype. The chain is built from TRBV10-3 and TRBJ1-2; tentatively, D is TRBD1 (5 bases). The germline CDR1 and CDR2 sequences are ENHRY and SYGVKD. The length of the CDR3 is 13 residues. V shed 10 bases and J shed 4 bases, with 16 bases lying between them. CDR3 sequence (DNA): TGTGCCAGTTCTAGGGACCCTGGCTATGGCTACACCTTC. Residues: CASSRDPGYGYTF.